The 2 T cell receptor beta chains reported below all come from one sample, sequenced in a study of shared clonotypes between healthy human individuals. Data came from immunoSEQ multiplex PCR; TCRdb stores just in-frame clones and leaves some out. The sample lists 190,000 or so clones, approximately 70% occurring once. The sample consisted of memory CD4+ T cells sorted from blood. Subset indicated: CD45RA-negative fraction. The receptors were sampled from a man aged 25-45 years in good health.

This clone has a handful of counts. The genes are TRBV6-5 and TRBJ2-5; the D gene is possibly TRBD1 (6 bases). Looked up from germline, CDR1 is MNHEY and CDR2 is SVGAGI. This CDR3 spans 14 amino acids. The ends were cut back, 2 bases at V and 5 bases at J, with 12 bases in the middle. Here the CDR3 reads CASSYPQGGETQYF. The CDR3 coding sequence is TGTGCCAGCAGTTACCCACAGGGTGGGGAGACCCAGTACTTC.

This chain connects TRBV2 to TRBJ2-7, with D perhaps TRBD1 or TRBD2 (5 bases each). Germline CDR1 is SNHLY and CDR2 is FYNNEI. This CDR3 is 12 amino acids long. V lost 10 bases to trimming and J lost 3 bases, with 13 bases between them. The CDR3 coding sequence is TGTGCCAACGGGGCCATCTACTACGAGCAGTACTTC. Translating gives CANGAIYYEQYF.